This T cell receptor (beta chain) was sequenced during a study of naive and memory T cell subsets. Study outcomes and limitations: Reportedly, tuberculin skin test sites gave far more TCRs than other biopsies.

Noted treatment: skin biopsy from PPD injection site in Mantoux-positive individual. A UMI-containing oligonucleotide was joined by 3' ligation to the TCR cDNA template. Biopsied sites were PPD injections in people with a positive Mantoux test. Reverse transcription used DNase-treated unsorted total RNA, aiming for roughly 1 to 1,100 ng. On this clonotype itself: The antigen is not known.

Four PCR rounds used nested alpha and beta constant region primers plus the SP2 primer. TCRdb redid the calling of the UMI-ligation and nested PCR reads with MiXCR, one entry per CDR3 protein. Altogether 35,000 to 40,000 distinct CDR3 sequences are present, 11% being singletons, with the ten largest covering around 3.9%. Germline V gene lookup returns CDR1 LNHDA and CDR2 SQIVND (reference sequence). Trimming took 1 base from V and 3 from J, leaving 7 bases between them. CDR3 length equals 13 residues. The material sequenced was skin, taken from a tuberculin skin test site. This receptor was taken from an adult in good health. The chain is built from TRBV19 and TRBJ2-7; D unclear. The CDR3 DNA sequence: TGTGCCAGTAGTATAGGACCTGTCTACGAGCAGTACTTC. Its translation is CASSIGPVYEQYF. The variable domain in full, completed from reference TRBV19 and TRBJ2-7, reads DGGITQSPKYLFRKEGQNVTLSCEQNLNHDAMYWYRQDPGQGLRLIYYSQIVNDFQKGDIAEGYSVSREKKESFPLTVTSAQKNPTAFYLCASSIGPVYEQYFGPGTRLTVT.